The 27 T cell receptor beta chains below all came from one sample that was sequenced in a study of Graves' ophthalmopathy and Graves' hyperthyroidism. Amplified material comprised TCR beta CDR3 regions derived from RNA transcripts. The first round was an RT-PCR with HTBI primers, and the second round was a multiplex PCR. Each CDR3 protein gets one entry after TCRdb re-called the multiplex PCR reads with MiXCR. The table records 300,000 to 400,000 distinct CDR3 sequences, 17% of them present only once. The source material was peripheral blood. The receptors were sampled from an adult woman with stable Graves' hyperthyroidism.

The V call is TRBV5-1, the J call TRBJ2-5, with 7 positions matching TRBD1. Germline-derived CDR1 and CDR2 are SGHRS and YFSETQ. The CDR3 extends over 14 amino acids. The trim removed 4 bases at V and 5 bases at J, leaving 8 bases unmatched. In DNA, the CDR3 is TGCGCCAGCAGCGTGCTTGACAGGGAGGAGACCCAGTACTTC. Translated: CASSVLDREETQYF.

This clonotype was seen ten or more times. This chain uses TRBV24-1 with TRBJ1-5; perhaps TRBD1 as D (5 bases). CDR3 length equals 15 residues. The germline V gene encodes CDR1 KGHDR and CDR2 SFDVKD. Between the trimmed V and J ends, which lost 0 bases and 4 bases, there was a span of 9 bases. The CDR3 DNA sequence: TGTGCCACCAGTGATTTGCCAGGGAAGAATCAGCCCCAGCATTTT. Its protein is CATSDLPGKNQPQHF.

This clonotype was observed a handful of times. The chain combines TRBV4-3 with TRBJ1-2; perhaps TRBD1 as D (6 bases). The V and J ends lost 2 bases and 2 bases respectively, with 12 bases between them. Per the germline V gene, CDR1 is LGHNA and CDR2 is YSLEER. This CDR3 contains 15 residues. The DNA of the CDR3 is TGCGCCAGCAGCCAACACAGGGAGGGAAACTATGGCTACACCTTC. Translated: CASSQHREGNYGYTF.

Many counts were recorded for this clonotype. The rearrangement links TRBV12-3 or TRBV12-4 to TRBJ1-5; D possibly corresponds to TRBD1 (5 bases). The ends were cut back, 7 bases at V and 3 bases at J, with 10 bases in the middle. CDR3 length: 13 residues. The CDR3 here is CASTGTDNQPQHF. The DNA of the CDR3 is TGTGCCAGCACCGGGACCGACAATCAGCCCCAGCATTTT.

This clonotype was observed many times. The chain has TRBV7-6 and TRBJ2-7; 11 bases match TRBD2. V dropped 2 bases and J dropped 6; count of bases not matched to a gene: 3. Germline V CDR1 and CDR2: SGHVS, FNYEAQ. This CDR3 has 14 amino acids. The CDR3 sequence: CASSLPLAGGEQYF. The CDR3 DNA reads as TGTGCCAGCAGCTTACCTCTAGCGGGAGGCGAGCAGTACTTC.

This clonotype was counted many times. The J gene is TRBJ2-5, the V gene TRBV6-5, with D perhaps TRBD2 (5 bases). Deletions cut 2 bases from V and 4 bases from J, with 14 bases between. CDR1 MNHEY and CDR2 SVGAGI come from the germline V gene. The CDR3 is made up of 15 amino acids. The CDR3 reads CASSYGYAGGETQYF. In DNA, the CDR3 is TGTGCCAGCAGTTACGGCTACGCCGGAGGAGAGACCCAGTACTTC.

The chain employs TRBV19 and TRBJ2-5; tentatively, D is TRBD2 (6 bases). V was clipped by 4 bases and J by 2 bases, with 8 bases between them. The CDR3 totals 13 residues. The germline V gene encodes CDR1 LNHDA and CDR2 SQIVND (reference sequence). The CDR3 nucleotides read TGTGCCAGTAGTAACCGGGGGCAAGAGACCCAGTACTTC. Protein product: CASSNRGQETQYF. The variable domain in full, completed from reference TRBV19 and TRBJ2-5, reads DGGITQSPKYLFRKEGQNVTLSCEQNLNHDAMYWYRQDPGQGLRLIYYSQIVNDFQKGDIAEGYSVSREKKESFPLTVTSAQKNPTAFYLCASSNRGQETQYFGPGTRLLVL.

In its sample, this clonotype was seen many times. DNA of the CDR3: TGTGCCAGCAGTAAGGTTCTGACTAGCGTATACTACAATGAGCAGTTCTTC. Translating it yields CASSKVLTSVYYNEQFF. The rearrangement uses TRBV27 and TRBJ2-1; 8 nucleotides agree with TRBD2. The germline CDR1 and CDR2 sequences are MNHEY and SMNVEV (reference sequence). CDR3 length: 17 residues. V lost 5 bases and J lost 3; bases outside the gene matches: 12.

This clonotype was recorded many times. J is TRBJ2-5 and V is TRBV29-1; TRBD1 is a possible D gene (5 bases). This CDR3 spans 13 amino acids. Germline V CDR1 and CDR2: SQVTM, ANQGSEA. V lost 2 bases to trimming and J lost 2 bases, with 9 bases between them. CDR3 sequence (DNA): TGCAGCGTTGAATTAACAGGACAAGAGACCCAGTACTTC. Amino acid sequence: CSVELTGQETQYF.

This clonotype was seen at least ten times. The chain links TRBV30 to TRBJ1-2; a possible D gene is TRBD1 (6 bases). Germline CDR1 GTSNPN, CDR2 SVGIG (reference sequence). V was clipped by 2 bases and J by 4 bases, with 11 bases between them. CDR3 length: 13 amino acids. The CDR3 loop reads CAWSPGAAYGYTF. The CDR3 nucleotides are TGTGCCTGGAGTCCAGGGGCCGCCTATGGCTACACCTTC.

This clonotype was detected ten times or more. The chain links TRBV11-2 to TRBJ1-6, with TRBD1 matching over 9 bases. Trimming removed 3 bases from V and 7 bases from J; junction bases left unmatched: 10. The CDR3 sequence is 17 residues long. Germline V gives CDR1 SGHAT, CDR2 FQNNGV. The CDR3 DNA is TGTGCCAGCAGCTTTGGGACAGGGAGAAGGGGCAATTCACCCCTCCACTTT. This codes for CASSFGTGRRGNSPLHF.

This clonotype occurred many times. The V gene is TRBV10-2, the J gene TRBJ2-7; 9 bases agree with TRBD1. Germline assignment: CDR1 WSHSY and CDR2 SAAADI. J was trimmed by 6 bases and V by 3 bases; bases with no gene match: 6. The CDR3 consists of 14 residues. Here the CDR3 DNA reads TGCGCCAGCAGTGAACAGGGGGCTCAGGTCGAGCAGTACTTC. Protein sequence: CASSEQGAQVEQYF.

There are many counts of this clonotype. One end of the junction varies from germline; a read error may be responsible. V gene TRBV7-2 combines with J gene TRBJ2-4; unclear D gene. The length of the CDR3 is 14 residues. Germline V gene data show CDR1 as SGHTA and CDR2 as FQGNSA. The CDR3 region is CASSIDIAKNIKYF. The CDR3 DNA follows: TGTGCCAGCAGCATCGATATAGCCAAAAACATTAAGTACTTC. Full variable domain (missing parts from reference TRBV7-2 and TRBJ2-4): GAGVSQSPSNKVTEKGKDVELRCDPISGHTALYWYRQSLGQGLEFLIYFQGNSAPDKSGLPSDRFSAERTGGSVSTLTIQRTQQEDSAVYLCASSIDIAKNIKYFGAGTRLSVL.

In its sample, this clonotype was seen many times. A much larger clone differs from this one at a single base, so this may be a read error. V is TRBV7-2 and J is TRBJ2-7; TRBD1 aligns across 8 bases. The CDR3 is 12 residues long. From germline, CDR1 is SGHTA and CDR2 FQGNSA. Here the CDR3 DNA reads TGTGCCGGCAGCTTAACCGGACAGGGGCAGTACTTC. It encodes CAGSLTGQGQYF.

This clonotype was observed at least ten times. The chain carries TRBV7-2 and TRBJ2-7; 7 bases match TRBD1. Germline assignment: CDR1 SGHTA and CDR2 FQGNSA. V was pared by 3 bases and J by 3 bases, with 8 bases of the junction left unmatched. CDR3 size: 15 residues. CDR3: CASSFGQARVYEQYF. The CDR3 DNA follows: TGTGCCAGCAGCTTCGGACAGGCGCGGGTCTACGAGCAGTACTTC.

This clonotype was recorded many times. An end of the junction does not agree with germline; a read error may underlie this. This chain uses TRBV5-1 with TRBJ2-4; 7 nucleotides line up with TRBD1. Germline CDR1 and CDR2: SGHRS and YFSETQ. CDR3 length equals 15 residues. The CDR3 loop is CASSFGREGAYIKYF. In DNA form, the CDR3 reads TGCGCCAGCAGCTTTGGGAGAGAGGGGGCGTACATTAAGTACTTC.

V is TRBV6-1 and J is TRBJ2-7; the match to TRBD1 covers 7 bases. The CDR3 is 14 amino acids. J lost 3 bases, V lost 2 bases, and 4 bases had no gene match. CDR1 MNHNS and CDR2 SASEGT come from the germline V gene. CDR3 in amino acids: CASSERDRNYEQYF. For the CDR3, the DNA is TGTGCCAGCAGTGAAAGGGACAGAAACTACGAGCAGTACTTC.

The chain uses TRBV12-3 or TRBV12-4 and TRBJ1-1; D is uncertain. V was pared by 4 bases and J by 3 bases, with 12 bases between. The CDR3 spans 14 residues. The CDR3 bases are TGTGCCAGCAGTTCCCTTACTTGGGACACTGAAGCTTTCTTT. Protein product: CASSSLTWDTEAFF.

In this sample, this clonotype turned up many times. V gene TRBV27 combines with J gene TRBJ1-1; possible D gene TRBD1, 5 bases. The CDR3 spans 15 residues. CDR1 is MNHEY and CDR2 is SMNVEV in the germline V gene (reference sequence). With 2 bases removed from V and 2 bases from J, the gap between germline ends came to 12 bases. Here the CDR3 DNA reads TGTGCCAGCAGTTTAGGCAGGGTGGGAAACACTGAAGCTTTCTTT. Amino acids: CASSLGRVGNTEAFF.

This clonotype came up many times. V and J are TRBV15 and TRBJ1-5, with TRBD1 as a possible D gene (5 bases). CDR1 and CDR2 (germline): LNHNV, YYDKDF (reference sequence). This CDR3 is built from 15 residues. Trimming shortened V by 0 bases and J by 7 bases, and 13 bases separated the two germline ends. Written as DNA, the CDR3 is TGTGCCACCAGCAGAGATCTGGCAGGGCTGCAGCCCCAGCATTTT. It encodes CATSRDLAGLQPQHF.

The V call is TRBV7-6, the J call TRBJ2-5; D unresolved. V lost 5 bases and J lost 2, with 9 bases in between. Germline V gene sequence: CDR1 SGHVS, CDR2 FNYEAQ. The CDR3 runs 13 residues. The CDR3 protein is CASSPEIQETQYF. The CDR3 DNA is TGTGCCAGCAGCCCAGAGATTCAAGAGACCCAGTACTTC.

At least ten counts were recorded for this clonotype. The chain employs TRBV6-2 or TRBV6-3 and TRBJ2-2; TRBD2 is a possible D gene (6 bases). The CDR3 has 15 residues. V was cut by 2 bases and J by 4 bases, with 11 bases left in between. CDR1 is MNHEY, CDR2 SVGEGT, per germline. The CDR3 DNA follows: TGTGCCAGCAGTTACGCCGGGGGTGGCACCGGGGAGCTGTTTTTT. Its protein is CASSYAGGGTGELFF.

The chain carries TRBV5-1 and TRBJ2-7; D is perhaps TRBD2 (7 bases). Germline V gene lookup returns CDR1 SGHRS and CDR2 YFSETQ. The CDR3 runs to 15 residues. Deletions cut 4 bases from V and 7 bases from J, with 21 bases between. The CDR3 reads CASSTDGGPTMEQYF. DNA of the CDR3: TGCGCCAGCAGCACTGACGGGGGGCCTACAATGGAGCAGTACTTC.

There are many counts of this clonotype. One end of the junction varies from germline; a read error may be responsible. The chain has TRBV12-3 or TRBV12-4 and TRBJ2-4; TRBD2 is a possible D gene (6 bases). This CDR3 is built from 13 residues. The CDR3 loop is CASSPPGVNIKYF. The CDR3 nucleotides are TGTGCCAGCAGTCCCCCGGGAGTGAACATTAAGTACTTC.

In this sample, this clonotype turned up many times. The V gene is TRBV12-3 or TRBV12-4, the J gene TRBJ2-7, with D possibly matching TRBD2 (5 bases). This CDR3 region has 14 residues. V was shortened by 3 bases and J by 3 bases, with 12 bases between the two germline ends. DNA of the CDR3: TGTGCCAGCAGTTTTTCGGCCGGGGACTACGAGCAGTACTTC. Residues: CASSFSAGDYEQYF.

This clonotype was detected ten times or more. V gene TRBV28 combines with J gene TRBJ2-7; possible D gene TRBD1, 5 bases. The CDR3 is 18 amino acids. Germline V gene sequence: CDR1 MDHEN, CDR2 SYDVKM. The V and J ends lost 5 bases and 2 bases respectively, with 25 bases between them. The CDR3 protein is CASSVIKTQGVGTYEQYF. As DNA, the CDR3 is TGTGCCAGCAGTGTAATTAAAACGCAGGGCGTAGGAACCTACGAGCAGTACTTC. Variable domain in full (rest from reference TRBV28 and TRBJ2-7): DVKVTQSSRYLVKRTGEKVFLECVQDMDHENMFWYRQDPGLGLRLIYFSYDVKMKEKGDIPEGYSVSREKKERFSLILESASTNQTSMYLCASSVIKTQGVGTYEQYFGPGTRLTVT.

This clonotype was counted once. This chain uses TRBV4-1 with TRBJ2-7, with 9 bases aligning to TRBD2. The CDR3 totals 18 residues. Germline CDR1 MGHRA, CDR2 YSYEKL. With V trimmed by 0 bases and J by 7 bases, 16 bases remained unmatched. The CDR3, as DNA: TGCGCCAGCAGCCAAGATCGCGCTAGCGGGACCAACTATTGGGAGCAGTACTTC. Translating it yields CASSQDRASGTNYWEQYF.